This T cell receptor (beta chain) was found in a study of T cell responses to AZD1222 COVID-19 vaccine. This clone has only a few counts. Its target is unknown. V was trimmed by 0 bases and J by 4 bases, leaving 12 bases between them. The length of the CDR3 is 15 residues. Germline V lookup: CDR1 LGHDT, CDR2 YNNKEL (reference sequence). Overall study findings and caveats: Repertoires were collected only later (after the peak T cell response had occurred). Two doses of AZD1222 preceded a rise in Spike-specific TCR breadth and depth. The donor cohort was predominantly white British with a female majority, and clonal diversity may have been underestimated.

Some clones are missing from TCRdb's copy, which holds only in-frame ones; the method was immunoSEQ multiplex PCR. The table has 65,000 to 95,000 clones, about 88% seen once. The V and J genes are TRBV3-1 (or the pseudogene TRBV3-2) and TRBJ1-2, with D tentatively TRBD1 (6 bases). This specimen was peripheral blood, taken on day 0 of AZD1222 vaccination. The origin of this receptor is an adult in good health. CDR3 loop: CASSQDSGGVYGYTF. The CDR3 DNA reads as TGTGCCAGCAGCCAAGATTCGGGGGGCGTCTATGGCTACACCTTC.